Below, 18 T cell receptor beta chains from the same sample are listed, as sequenced in a study of T cells in Graves' hyperthyroidism and ophthalmopathy (dated by TCRdb to between 2017 and 2020). The receptor library was made with multiplex PCR. The instrument was an Illumina HiSeq 2000. The TCR beta CDR3 regions were amplified from the RNA transcripts. For the first round of RT-PCR on the TCR CDR3, the HTBI primer set was used together with the Qiagen OneStep RT-PCR kit. TCRdb reanalyzed the raw reads on its own, using fastp at Q25 for trimming and MiXCR for clone calling, and kept in-frame beta chains. Under each unique CDR3 protein, matching rows form one entry showing the most common genes and DNA. Present in this sample are about 300,000 distinct CDR3 sequences, less than 20% of which were seen just once. The ten largest account for about 35% of the sample. The sequenced material came from blood. The receptor source for this set is a man aged 50-59 years with Graves' ophthalmopathy.

V is TRBV6-1 and J is TRBJ2-5; D not resolved. CDR1 MNHNS and CDR2 SASEGT come from the germline V gene. CDR3 size: 14 residues. Trimming shortened V by 2 bases and J by 0 bases, and 7 bases separated the two germline ends. The CDR3 DNA sequence: TGTGCCAGCAGTGAAACAGTGTACCAAGAGACCCAGTACTTC. It translates to CASSETVYQETQYF.

There are many counts of this clonotype. The rearrangement joins TRBV3-1 to TRBJ1-2; 8 bases map to TRBD1. The CDR3 loop spans 15 amino acids. The V gene end was trimmed by 1 base and the J gene end by 7 bases; junction bases not matched to a gene: 8. The germline CDR1 and CDR2 sequences are LGHDT and YNNKEL (reference sequence). In DNA, the CDR3 is TGTGCCAGCAGCCAAGGCCAAACAGGGGGACGTGGCTACACCTTC. Translated: CASSQGQTGGRGYTF. Full variable domain (missing parts from reference TRBV3-1 and TRBJ1-2): DTAVSQTPKYLVTQMGNDKSIKCEQNLGHDTMYWYKQDSKKFLKIMFSYNNKELIINETVPNRFSPKSPDKAHLNLHINSLELGDSAVYFCASSQGQTGGRGYTFGSGTRLTVV.

This chain links TRBV27 with TRBJ1-5, with 7 nucleotides matching TRBD1. Germline V gene lookup returns CDR1 MNHEY and CDR2 SMNVEV (reference sequence). The CDR3 loop spans 14 amino acids. Losses at the gene ends were 3 bases for V and 4 bases for J; bases not matched to a gene: 3. The CDR3 region has the DNA TGTGCCAGCAGTTTGGAGGGGGCAAATCAGCCCCAGCATTTT. Its protein product is CASSLEGANQPQHF.

The J gene is TRBJ1-4, the V gene TRBV5-1, with D possibly being TRBD1 (5 bases). Germline lookup yields CDR1 SGHRS and CDR2 YFSETQ. Trimming took 4 bases from V and 6 from J, leaving 10 bases between them. CDR3 size: 13 residues. The CDR3 DNA reads as TGCGCCAGCAGCCAGGGATCGGATGAAAAACTGTTTTTT. It encodes CASSQGSDEKLFF.

At least ten counts were recorded for this clonotype. The chain has TRBV16 and TRBJ2-7; possibly TRBD1 for D (6 bases). The CDR3 has 14 amino acids. V lost 1 base to trimming and J lost 2 bases, with 9 bases between them. The germline gives CDR1 KGHSY, CDR2 FQNENV. The CDR3 bases are TGTGCCAGCAGCCAATACGACAGGCCCTACGAGCAGTACTTC. This encodes CASSQYDRPYEQYF.

This clonotype was observed many times. V and J are TRBV11-2 and TRBJ2-3, with 9 bases aligning to TRBD1. V lost 5 bases to trimming and J lost 4 bases; unmatched junction nucleotides: 1. The CDR3 contains 13 residues. The V gene's germline CDR1 is SGHAT and CDR2 FQNNGV. CDR3 loop: CASSGQGPDTQYF. The CDR3 coding sequence is TGTGCCAGCAGCGGACAGGGGCCAGATACGCAGTATTTT.

This clonotype showed up many times. The rearrangement links TRBV7-3 to TRBJ2-6, with D unresolved. The CDR3 contains 15 residues. With 5 bases removed from V and 0 bases from J, the gap between germline ends came to 8 bases. Germline V gene data show CDR1 as SGHTA and CDR2 as FQGTGA. In nucleotides, the CDR3 is TGTGCCAGCAGCCCTCGTCACTCTGGGGCCAACGTCCTGACTTTC. It encodes CASSPRHSGANVLTF.

The table lists this clonotype with many counts. The chain employs TRBV11-2 and TRBJ2-5; D not resolved. CDR1 and CDR2 (germline): SGHAT, FQNNGV. This CDR3 contains 11 residues. The V end was cut by 4 bases, the J end by 9 bases, with 9 bases between. As DNA, the CDR3 is TGTGCCAGCAGCTCATATGGGGCCCAGTACTTC. This sequence encodes CASSSYGAQYF.

The V call is TRBV19, the J call TRBJ2-2; possibly TRBD2 for D (5 bases). Trimming cost V 4 bases and J 5 bases, with 17 bases left between them. Germline loops: CDR1 LNHDA, CDR2 SQIVND (reference sequence). CDR3 length equals 16 residues. The CDR3 region is CASSNLGGRRTGELFF. CDR3 sequence (DNA): TGTGCCAGTAGTAACCTAGGAGGACGCCGAACCGGGGAGCTGTTTTTT.

The chain couples TRBV6-1 to TRBJ2-7, with a possible D match to TRBD2 (6 bases). V was trimmed by 10 bases and J by 5 bases, leaving 18 bases between them. Germline V gives CDR1 MNHNS, CDR2 SASEGT. The CDR3 sequence is 13 residues long. For the CDR3, the DNA is TGTGCCACCTCCCTGTGGAGGGGCGACGAGCAGTACTTC. Translated: CATSLWRGDEQYF.

The chain is built from TRBV6-1 and TRBJ2-7; 7 bases match TRBD2. CDR1 and CDR2 (germline): MNHNS, SASEGT. Unmatched junction bases numbered 14, after V lost 1 base and J lost 2 bases. This CDR3 is built from 18 residues. This CDR3 reads CASSEGRSRAGVTYEQYF. CDR3 DNA sequence: TGTGCCAGCAGTGAAGGGAGGAGTAGGGCGGGAGTGACCTACGAGCAGTACTTC.

This clonotype was observed many times. This sequence joins TRBV2 and TRBJ2-7, with D unresolved. V was trimmed by 3 bases and J by 5 bases, leaving 14 bases between them. Germline V gene sequence: CDR1 SNHLY, CDR2 FYNNEI. The length of the CDR3 is 14 residues. CDR3 bases: TGTGCCAGCAGTGACCTCATTCAATCCAACGAGCAGTACTTC. This codes for CASSDLIQSNEQYF.

This clonotype appeared many times. The V call is TRBV2, the J call TRBJ2-3, with 7 bases identical to TRBD2. The germline gives CDR1 SNHLY, CDR2 FYNNEI. The CDR3 is made up of 14 amino acids. V shed 8 bases and J 2 bases; nucleotides not matched to a gene: 7. The CDR3 nucleotides read TGTGCCAGCCGGACTAGGGTACTCACAGATACGCAGTATTTT. Amino acids: CASRTRVLTDTQYF.

The chain couples TRBV19 to TRBJ1-5; 8 bases are shared with TRBD1. Trimming took 5 bases from V and 7 from J; bases not matched to a gene: 7. The CDR3 consists of 14 residues. CDR1 is LNHDA and CDR2 is SQIVND in the germline V gene (reference sequence). The DNA of the CDR3 is TGTGCCAGTAGTGACAGGGGATCAGGCCAGCCCCAGCATTTT. Amino acids: CASSDRGSGQPQHF.

Only a few counts were recorded for this clonotype. This chain joins TRBV7-9 and TRBJ2-7; D gene ambiguous. V lost 5 bases and J 6 bases, leaving 11 bases between the germline ends. Germline CDR1 SEHNR, CDR2 FQNEAQ (reference sequence). CDR3 size: 12 residues. The CDR3 bases are TGTGCCAGCAGCCTGGGATTGGGCGAGCAGTACTTC. This gives the protein CASSLGLGEQYF.

This clonotype was found many times. The chain is built from TRBV7-9 and TRBJ1-2; TRBD1 aligns across 7 bases. The ends lost 8 bases at V and 2 bases at J; junction bases unmatched: 5. This CDR3 is built from 13 residues. Germline-derived CDR1 and CDR2 are SEHNR and FQNEAQ (reference sequence). The CDR3 sequence: CASVPTGNYGYTF. CDR3 coding DNA: TGTGCCAGCGTCCCGACAGGGAACTATGGCTACACCTTC.

Many counts were recorded for this clonotype. The gene calls are TRBV6-1 and TRBJ1-5; D not resolved. The CDR3 has 15 amino acids. Trimming pared 3 bases from V and 0 bases from J, leaving 9 bases between. Germline values: CDR1 MNHNS, CDR2 SASEGT. For the CDR3, the DNA is TGTGCCAGCAGTGACAGGCGGTATAGCAATCAGCCCCAGCATTTT. This codes for CASSDRRYSNQPQHF.

The CDR3: CASSGGGGGSNQPQHF. CDR3 nucleotide sequence: TGTGCCAGCAGTGGGGGAGGGGGGGGGAGCAATCAGCCCCAGCATTTT. The chain is built from TRBV2 and TRBJ1-5; possible D gene TRBD1, 6 bases. The CDR3 extends over 16 amino acids. CDR1 is SNHLY and CDR2 is FYNNEI in the germline V gene. Trimming removed 4 bases from V and 1 base from J, with 14 bases in between.